The next 15 T cell receptor beta chains were all read from a single sample in a study of cytomegalovirus exposure and HLA in healthy donors. The protocol was immunoSEQ multiplex PCR, while the TCRdb copy is restricted to in-frame clones and leaves out a portion. Of about 120,000 clones in the sample, more than 70% were seen once. Sequencing used PBMCs. These TCRs come from a man in his late teens or twenties in good health and CMV-seronegative.

This sequence joins TRBV6-1 and TRBJ2-7, with D possibly matching TRBD1 (5 bases). Trimming removed 5 bases from V and 1 base from J, with 9 bases in between. Germline V gene data show CDR1 as MNHNS and CDR2 as SASEGT. This CDR3 has 13 residues. The chain's CDR3 is CASSLTVSYEQYF. In nucleotides, the CDR3 is TGTGCCAGCAGTTTGACAGTTTCCTACGAGCAGTACTTC.

The chain recombines TRBV11-3 with TRBJ2-5; possible D gene TRBD1, 6 bases. V shed 0 bases and J shed 5 bases, with 19 bases lying between them. CDR1 and CDR2 from the germline V gene are SGHNT and YENEEA. The CDR3 is 17 amino acids. CDR3 DNA: TGTGCCAGCAGCTTAGATCTGACCAGGGGACGGGGTGAGACCCAGTACTTC. Translated: CASSLDLTRGRGETQYF.

J is TRBJ1-4 and V is TRBV6-5; 8 bases align to TRBD1. Germline values: CDR1 MNHEY, CDR2 SVGAGI. The CDR3 loop spans 16 amino acids. J gave up 9 bases and V 0 bases, and 9 bases lay outside the gene matches. CDR3 sequence reads: CASSYSRTGFQKKLFF. The CDR3 region has the DNA TGTGCCAGCAGTTACTCAAGGACAGGGTTTCAAAAAAAACTGTTTTTT.

This rearrangement joins TRBV7-6 to TRBJ1-1, with 12 positions matching TRBD1. The CDR3 totals 14 residues. Germline V gene data show CDR1 as SGHVS and CDR2 as FNYEAQ. Unmatched junction bases numbered 1, after V lost 0 bases and J lost 8 bases. The CDR3 region has the DNA TGTGCCAGCAGCTTAGCGGGACAGGGGGCAGAAGCTTTCTTT. It codes for CASSLAGQGAEAFF.

This rearrangement joins TRBV2 to TRBJ2-3; 8 bases align to TRBD1. CDR1 is SNHLY and CDR2 is FYNNEI in the germline V gene. This CDR3 region has 15 residues. V lost 8 bases, J lost 2 bases, and 9 bases stayed unmatched. CDR3: CASRAGGANTDTQYF. The CDR3 DNA reads TGTGCCAGCCGTGCAGGGGGCGCAAACACAGATACGCAGTATTTT.

This rearrangement joins TRBV6-5 to TRBJ2-3, with 10 bases identical to TRBD2. The length of the CDR3 is 15 residues. Germline CDR1 and CDR2: MNHEY and SVGAGI. Trimming cost V 5 bases and J 5 bases; bases outside gene matches: 7. CDR3 DNA: TGTGCCAGCAGTACCACGAGCGGGAGGGTAGATACGCAGTATTTT. This codes for CASSTTSGRVDTQYF.

In this sample, this clone turned up a few times. V gene TRBV11-2 combines with J gene TRBJ1-2; D ambiguous. Germline values: CDR1 SGHAT, CDR2 FQNNGV. This CDR3 comprises 14 residues. Trimming stripped 1 base from V and 4 bases from J, with 10 bases between. CDR3 sequence (DNA): TGTGCCAGCAGCTTAGGCTTTGGAGCCTATGGCTACACCTTC. Amino acids: CASSLGFGAYGYTF.

The J gene is TRBJ1-4, the V gene TRBV5-1; the match to TRBD1 covers 9 bases. V lost 7 bases to trimming and J lost 7 bases; unmatched junction nucleotides: 8. Germline CDR1 is SGHRS and CDR2 is YFSETQ. The CDR3 covers 14 residues. The CDR3 DNA reads as TGCGCCAGCTGGACAGGGGTTTTTGGTGAAAAACTGTTTTTT. Amino acids: CASWTGVFGEKLFF.

CDR3 region: CASSLYDRVVEAFF. Written as DNA, the CDR3 is TGTGCCAGCAGCCTATATGACAGGGTGGTTGAAGCTTTCTTT. The chain uses TRBV5-6 and TRBJ1-1; 7 nucleotides agree with TRBD1. This CDR3 contains 14 residues. Per the germline V gene, CDR1 is SGHDT and CDR2 is YYEEEE. Trimming took 4 bases from V and 7 from J; bases not matched to a gene: 10.

This chain links TRBV18 with TRBJ1-2; D is possibly TRBD1 (6 bases). Germline CDR1 and CDR2: KGHSH and LQKENI. This CDR3 is 16 amino acids long. The ends were cut back, 1 base at V and 3 bases at J, with 15 bases in the middle. DNA for the CDR3: TGTGCCAGCTCACCACTACGGGGGGGCGCAGACTATGGCTACACCTTC. Encoded protein: CASSPLRGGADYGYTF.

The chain links TRBV11-3 to TRBJ1-2; 7 bases are shared with TRBD1. The CDR3 covers 15 residues. J gave up 4 bases and V 4 bases, and 9 bases lay outside the gene matches. CDR1 is SGHNT, CDR2 YENEEA, per germline. This chain's CDR3 is CASSSGTAVGYGYTF. The CDR3 nucleotides are TGTGCCAGCAGCTCAGGGACAGCCGTCGGCTATGGCTACACCTTC.

The gene calls are TRBV6-1 and TRBJ1-1, with D perhaps TRBD1 (5 bases). This CDR3 is built from 13 residues. The germline CDR1 and CDR2 sequences are MNHNS and SASEGT. Deletions cut 4 bases from V and 7 bases from J, with 13 bases between. Written as DNA, the CDR3 is TGTGCCAGCAGTGTTCAGGGTTCGGGTGAAGCTTTCTTT. This sequence encodes CASSVQGSGEAFF.

V usage is TRBV5-6 and J usage is TRBJ2-7; tentatively, D is TRBD1 (5 bases). The V gene lost 3 bases and the J gene lost 2 bases, with 12 bases spanning the gap. The CDR3 covers 14 residues. Germline V CDR1 and CDR2: SGHDT, YYEEEE. CDR3 nucleotide sequence: TGTGCCAGCAGCTCCGCGACAGTACCCTACGAGCAGTACTTC. Amino acid sequence: CASSSATVPYEQYF.

This chain links TRBV5-1 with TRBJ2-6, with 8 bases matching TRBD1. This CDR3 has 16 amino acids. Germline CDR1 SGHRS, CDR2 YFSETQ. V shed 4 bases and J 0 bases; nucleotides not matched to a gene: 3. The DNA of the CDR3 is TGCGCCAGCAGCCAAACAGGGGGCTCTGGGGCCAACGTCCTGACTTTC. It translates to CASSQTGGSGANVLTF.

The chain carries TRBV5-1 and TRBJ2-7; 8 nucleotides line up with TRBD1. Germline V gives CDR1 SGHRS, CDR2 YFSETQ. V shed 0 bases and J 4 bases; nucleotides not matched to a gene: 3. This CDR3 spans 14 amino acids. CDR3 sequence reads: CASSLDRGSYEQYF. The DNA for the CDR3 is TGCGCCAGCAGCTTGGACAGGGGGTCATACGAGCAGTACTTC.